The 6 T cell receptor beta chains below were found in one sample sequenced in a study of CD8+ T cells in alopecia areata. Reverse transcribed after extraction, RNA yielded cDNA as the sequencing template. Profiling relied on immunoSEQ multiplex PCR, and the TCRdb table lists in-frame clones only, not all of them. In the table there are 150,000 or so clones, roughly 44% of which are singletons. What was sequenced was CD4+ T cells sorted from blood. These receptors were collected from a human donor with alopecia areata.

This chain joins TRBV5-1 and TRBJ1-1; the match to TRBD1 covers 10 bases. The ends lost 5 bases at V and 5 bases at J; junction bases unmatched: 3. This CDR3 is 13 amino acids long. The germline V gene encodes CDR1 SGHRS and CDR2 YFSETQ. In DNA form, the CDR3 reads TGCGCCAGCAGAGTGGACAGGGGGACTGAAGCTTTCTTT. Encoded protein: CASRVDRGTEAFF.

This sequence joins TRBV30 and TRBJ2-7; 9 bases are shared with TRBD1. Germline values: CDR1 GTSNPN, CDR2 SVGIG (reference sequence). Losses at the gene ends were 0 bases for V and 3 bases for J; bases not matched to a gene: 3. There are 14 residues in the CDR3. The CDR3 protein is CAWSVGTGNYEQYF. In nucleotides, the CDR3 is TGTGCCTGGAGTGTAGGGACAGGGAACTACGAGCAGTACTTC. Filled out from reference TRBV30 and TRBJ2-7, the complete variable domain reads SQTIHQWPATLVQPVGSPLSLECTVEGTSNPNLYWYRQAAGRGLQLLFYSVGIGQISSEVPQNLSASRPQDRQFILSSKKLLLSDSGFYLCAWSVGTGNYEQYFGPGTRLTVT.

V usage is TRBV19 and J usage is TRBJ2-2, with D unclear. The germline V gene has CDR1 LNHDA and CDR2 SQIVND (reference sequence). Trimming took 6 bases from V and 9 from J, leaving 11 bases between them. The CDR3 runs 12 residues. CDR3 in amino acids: CASSLAFRELFF. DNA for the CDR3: TGTGCCAGTAGCCTCGCGTTTCGGGAGCTGTTTTTT.

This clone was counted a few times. The CDR3 sequence is CASSLRAGNEQFF. CDR3 DNA sequence: TGTGCCAGCAGTTTACGGGCAGGTAATGAGCAGTTCTTC. The chain couples TRBV27 to TRBJ2-1; D not certain. Germline V gene sequence: CDR1 MNHEY, CDR2 SMNVEV (reference sequence). This CDR3 has 13 residues. V lost 2 bases and J 7 bases, leaving 9 bases between the germline ends.

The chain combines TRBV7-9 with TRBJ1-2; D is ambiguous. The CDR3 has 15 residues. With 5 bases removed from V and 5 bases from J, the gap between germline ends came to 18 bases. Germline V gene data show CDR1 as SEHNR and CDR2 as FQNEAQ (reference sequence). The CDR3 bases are TGTGCCAGCAGCCCGCCGGAATGGGAGGATTATGGCTACACCTTC. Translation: CASSPPEWEDYGYTF.

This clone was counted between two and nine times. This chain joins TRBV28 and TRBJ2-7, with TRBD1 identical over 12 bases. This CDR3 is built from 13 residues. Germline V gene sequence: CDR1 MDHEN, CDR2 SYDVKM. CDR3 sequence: CAMGGQGAREQYF. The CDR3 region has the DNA TGTGCTATGGGGGGACAGGGGGCCCGGGAGCAGTACTTC.